The T cell receptor beta chain under discussion was sequenced for a study of cytomegalovirus exposure and HLA in healthy donors. Researchers ran the PCR with 60 Vbeta and 13 Jbeta primers. The repertoire was sequenced with immunoSEQ multiplex PCR; TCRdb's copy has only in-frame clones and lacks some. Of about 160,000 clones in the sample, roughly 72% were seen once. This CDR3 has 15 residues. With 5 bases removed from V and 0 bases from J, the gap between germline ends came to 12 bases. Germline V gives CDR1 MNHEY, CDR2 SVGAGI. The J gene is TRBJ2-3, the V gene TRBV6-5; the D gene is possibly TRBD1 (6 bases). The TCR comes from a man aged 40-49 years in good health and CMV-seropositive. The sample taken for sequencing was PBMCs. The CDR3 sequence: CASSTRQVSTDTQYF. DNA of the CDR3: TGTGCCAGCAGTACTCGACAGGTCAGCACAGATACGCAGTATTTT.